A selection of T cell receptor beta chains follows, all from one sample in a study of cytomegalovirus exposure and HLA in healthy donors. Assay: immunoSEQ multiplex PCR; the TCRdb copy retains only in-frame clones and omits some. The top ten clones hold 0.7% to 0.95% of a sample with some 200,000 clones, approximately 85% of them seen once. Specimen: PBMCs. All receptors derive from a woman aged 18-35 years in good health and CMV-seronegative. Each CDR3 is given with its conserved first and last residue. A D gene is named only where the DNA matches it firmly. A row's size may be missing; if present it is once, few, many or a size class.

TRBJ2-5	TRBV20-1	.	.	TGCAGTGCTAGAGATCAGGCGACCCAGTACTTC	CSARDQATQYF
TRBJ1-2	TRBV19	.	.	TGTGCCAGTCAGGCTGGGTATGGCTACACCTTC	CASQAGYGYTF
TRBJ2-2	TRBV7-6	.	.	TGTGCCAGCAGCTTAGCAGGGGCCGGGGAGCTGTTTTTT	CASSLAGAGELFF
TRBJ1-3	TRBV27	.	.	TGTGCCAGCAGCTCCAGGGGCTCGACAGGAAACACCATATATTTT	CASSSRGSTGNTIYF
TRBJ2-7	TRBV19	TRBD1	.	TGTGCCAGTAGTATGACGAGGGACAGGGACGAGCAGTACTTC	CASSMTRDRDEQYF
TRBJ2-7	TRBV13	.	.	TGTGCCAGCAGTCCCCTAACGGGTGAGAGGGCCTACGAGCAGTACTTC	CASSPLTGERAYEQYF
TRBJ2-3	TRBV5-5	TRBD2	.	TGTGCCAGCAGCTCCCTGGGAGGGTCCACAGATACGCAGTATTTT	CASSSLGGSTDTQYF
TRBJ1-5	TRBV19	.	.	TGTGCCAGTTGGGGACACCACAATCAGCCCCAGCATTTT	CASWGHHNQPQHF
TRBJ2-5	TRBV27	TRBD1	.	TGTGCCAGCAGTTTGGGACAGGGGGAGACCCAGTACTTC	CASSLGQGETQYF
TRBJ1-2	TRBV18	.	.	TGTGCCAGCTCACCTTCCGGGACAAGAGGCTACACCTTC	CASSPSGTRGYTF
TRBJ1-2	TRBV29-1	.	.	TGCAGCGTTGTGCGGGACGGGGGAGGCTACACCTTC	CSVVRDGGGYTF
TRBJ2-1	TRBV4-1	.	.	TGCGCCAGCAGCCAAGATCACCAGGGGCTGTACAATGAGCAGTTCTTC	CASSQDHQGLYNEQFF
TRBJ2-7	TRBV6-5	.	.	TGTGCCAGCAGTTCCTCCGGGACTCCAACCTACGAGCAGTACTTC	CASSSSGTPTYEQYF
TRBJ1-5	TRBV7-9	.	.	TGTGCCAGCAGCTTAGAGGCGGGCAGCGCTCAGCCCCAGCATTTT	CASSLEAGSAQPQHF
TRBJ2-7	TRBV7-9	.	.	TGTGCCAGCAGCCCTGGTGGCGGCTCCTCCTACGAGCAGTACTTC	CASSPGGGSSYEQYF
TRBJ2-1	TRBV11-3	TRBD1	.	TGTGCCAGCTCCGACAGGGTGGACAGGGGTGAGCAGTTCTTC	CASSDRVDRGEQFF
TRBJ1-1	TRBV28	.	.	TGTGCCAGCAGTCTGACAGAGAACACTGAAGCTTTCTTT	CASSLTENTEAFF
TRBJ2-5	TRBV6-6	TRBD2	.	TGTGCCAGCAGTTACTCTAGCGGGGGGTGGGAGACCCAGTACTTC	CASSYSSGGWETQYF
TRBJ2-1	TRBV5-6	.	.	TGTGCCAGCAGCTTTCAGTACAATGAGCAGTTCTTC	CASSFQYNEQFF
TRBJ2-3	TRBV7-3	.	.	TGTGCCAGCAGCAAATTACATGGCGGGGCAGATACGCAGTATTTT	CASSKLHGGADTQYF
TRBJ2-3	TRBV9	TRBD2	.	TGTGCCAGCAGCAGCGGGGGGCCGGCAGATACGCAGTATTTT	CASSSGGPADTQYF
TRBJ1-5	TRBV30	.	.	TGTGCCTGGAGTGTGGAGATAGGGGATCAGCCCCAGCATTTT	CAWSVEIGDQPQHF
TRBJ2-7	TRBV6-6	TRBD2	once	TGTGCCAGCAGATCCAGGCTAGCGGGTCACGAGCAGTACTTC	CASRSRLAGHEQYF
TRBJ1-2	TRBV6-1	.	.	TGTGCCTCGAGTGGCTACACCTTC	CASSGYTF
TRBJ2-1	TRBV29-1	TRBD2	.	TGCAGCGTTGAGGGACTAGCGGACAATGAGCAGTTCTTC	CSVEGLADNEQFF
TRBJ1-6	TRBV30	TRBD1	once	TGTGCCTGGAAATCATCCCGACAGGGGAGGTGGGGGTCACCCCTCCACTTT	CAWKSSRQGRWGSPLHF
TRBJ2-5	TRBV5-1	.	.	TGCGCCAGCAGCTCCAGTCAAGAGACCCAGTACTTC	CASSSSQETQYF
TRBJ2-3	TRBV5-6	TRBD2	.	TGTGCCAGCAGCCCGATAGCGGGAGCTTCAGATACGCAGTATTTT	CASSPIAGASDTQYF
TRBJ2-3	TRBV6-4	.	.	TGTGCCAGCAGTGACTCGAGGGTTTCCGGTTTGGATACGCAGTATTTT	CASSDSRVSGLDTQYF
TRBJ1-2	TRBV20-1	.	.	TGCAGTGCTAGGGAGGACTATGGCTACACCTTC	CSAREDYGYTF
TRBJ1-4	TRBV7-9	.	.	TGTGCCAGCAGTCATACCGGGACACCTAATGAAAAACTGTTTTTT	CASSHTGTPNEKLFF
TRBJ2-3	TRBV5-1	TRBD2	.	TGCGCCAGCAGCGACTTCGGGGCGGGAGGGATGACCATAGGAACAGATACGCAGTATTTT	CASSDFGAGGMTIGTDTQYF
TRBJ2-1	TRBV28	TRBD2	once	TGTGCCAGCACTCCGCTAGCGGGGGGATACAATGAGCAGTTCTTC	CASTPLAGGYNEQFF
TRBJ1-5	TRBV5-1	.	.	TGCGCCAGCAGCTCCTGGACAGATAATAGCAATCAGCCCCAGCATTTT	CASSSWTDNSNQPQHF
TRBJ2-7	TRBV6-1	.	.	TGTGCCAGCAGTGAAGCCTTAAAGGCCAGGGGTTCCTACGAGCAGTACTTC	CASSEALKARGSYEQYF
TRBJ2-5	TRBV5-1	TRBD2	once	TGCGCCAGCAGCTTACCCCCGGGAGGAGAAGAGACCCAGTACTTC	CASSLPPGGEETQYF
TRBJ2-7	TRBV7-2	TRBD2	.	TGTGCCAGCAGCAAAAGAGCCGGACTAGCGGACCCCGGGAACGAGCAGTACTTC	CASSKRAGLADPGNEQYF
TRBJ2-6	TRBV25-1	.	.	TGTGCCAGCAGTGACCACAGGGCTGGGGCCAACGTCCTGACTTTC	CASSDHRAGANVLTF
TRBJ2-7	TRBV2	TRBD2	.	TGTGCCAGCAGTCTCACAGCGGGAGGGCACTACGAGCAGTACTTC	CASSLTAGGHYEQYF
TRBJ1-4	TRBV10-1	.	.	TGCGCCAGCAGTGCAGTTCCTGATGAAAAACTGTTTTTT	CASSAVPDEKLFF
TRBJ2-5	TRBV9	TRBD1	.	TGTGCCAGCAGCGCCCTTGGGACAGTCCAAGAGACCCAGTACTTC	CASSALGTVQETQYF
TRBJ1-1	TRBV20-1	.	.	TGCAGTGGCGGACAGCTTAAAGCTTTCTTT	CSGGQLKAFF
TRBJ2-1	TRBV18	TRBD2	.	TGTGCCAGCTCACCCGAGGGGACTAGCGGCGAGCAGTTCTTC	CASSPEGTSGEQFF
TRBJ1-3	TRBV19	TRBD1	.	TGTGCCAGTAGTCCACCTCCTTCCGGGACAGGGATTGTATATGGCAACACCATATATTTT	CASSPPPSGTGIVYGNTIYF
TRBJ2-5	TRBV7-9	.	.	TGTGCCAGCAGCCGGACAAACCAAGAGACCCAGTACTTC	CASSRTNQETQYF
TRBJ2-7	TRBV7-3	.	.	TGTGCCAGCAGCTTAAGTTCCGGCAGGGCGACCTCCGAGCAGTACTTC	CASSLSSGRATSEQYF
TRBJ2-5	TRBV6-5	.	.	TGTGCCAGCAGTTACTCCGGGACTCAGATCCAAGAGACCCAGTACTTC	CASSYSGTQIQETQYF
TRBJ2-1	TRBV27	.	few	TGTGCCAGCTCTCCCAGGGCTAGCGCGACCTTATACAATGAGCAGTTCTTC	CASSPRASATLYNEQFF
TRBJ1-2	TRBV7-6	.	.	TGTGCCAGCAGCTTTGCCGAGGACAAACTCGGCTACACCTTC	CASSFAEDKLGYTF
TRBJ2-5	TRBV7-3	TRBD2	.	TGTGCCAGCAGCTTATTTGGGCGGCTAGCGGGAGGCCTAGAGACCCAGTACTTC	CASSLFGRLAGGLETQYF
TRBJ2-7	TRBV2	TRBD1	.	TGTGCCAGCACAGGACAGGGGGCCTACGAGCAGTACTTC	CASTGQGAYEQYF
TRBJ1-4	TRBV18	TRBD1	.	TGTGCCAGCTCACCGAGAGGGGGCGATAATGAAAAACTGTTTTTT	CASSPRGGDNEKLFF
TRBJ2-3	TRBV5-1	TRBD1	once	TGCGCCAGCAGCTTGCCTCCGGGACAGAACTTCGATACGCAGTATTTT	CASSLPPGQNFDTQYF
TRBJ1-2	TRBV5-6	TRBD1	.	TGTGCCAGCAGCTTGGCCGGGACAGCAGCCTACTATGGCTACACCTTC	CASSLAGTAAYYGYTF